This T cell receptor beta chain was captured in a study of blood T cell repertoires in COVID-19. Background on the study: The study drew acute and convalescent COVID-19 samples from the United States, Italy and Spain. T cells, B-cell-depleted T cells, or PBMCs supplied cDNA or gDNA.

In the study's own analysis: Reference gene primers were amplified, and this amplification served to estimate nucleated cell counts. TCRdb keeps only in-frame clones here, not all; method: immunoSEQ multiplex PCR. V and J calls and clone size are given by that table; D and trimming were obtained from the DNA. Of hundreds of thousands of clones in the sample, over 75% were seen once. Per the germline V gene, CDR1 is LGHNA and CDR2 is YNFKEQ. V was clipped by 1 base and J by 10 bases; unmatched bases: 5. This CDR3 contains 13 residues. The clonotype originates from a woman aged 45-65 years with active or convalescent COVID-19. The source material was peripheral blood. The genes are TRBV4-2 and TRBJ2-3; 7 bases map to TRBD1. The CDR3 nucleotides read TGTGCCAGCAGCCAAGCGGACAGGCTTCCGCAGTATTTT. This gives the protein CASSQADRLPQYF.